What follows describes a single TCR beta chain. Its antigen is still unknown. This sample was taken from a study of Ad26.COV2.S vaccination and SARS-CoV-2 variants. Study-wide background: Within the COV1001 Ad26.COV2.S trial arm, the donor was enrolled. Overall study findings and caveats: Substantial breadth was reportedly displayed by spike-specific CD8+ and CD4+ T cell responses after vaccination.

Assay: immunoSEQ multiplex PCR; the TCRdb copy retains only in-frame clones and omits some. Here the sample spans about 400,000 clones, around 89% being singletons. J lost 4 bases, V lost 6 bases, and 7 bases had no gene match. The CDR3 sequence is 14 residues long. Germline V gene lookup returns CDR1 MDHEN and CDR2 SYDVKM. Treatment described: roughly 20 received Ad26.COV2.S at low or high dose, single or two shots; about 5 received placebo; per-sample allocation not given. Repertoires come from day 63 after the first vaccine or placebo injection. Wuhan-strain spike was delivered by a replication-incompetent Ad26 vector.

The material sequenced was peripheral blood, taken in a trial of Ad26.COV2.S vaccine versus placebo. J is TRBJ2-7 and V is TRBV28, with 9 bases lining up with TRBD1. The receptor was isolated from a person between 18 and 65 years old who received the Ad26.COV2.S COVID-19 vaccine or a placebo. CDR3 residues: CASSRTGDIYEQYF. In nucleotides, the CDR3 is TGTGCCAGCAGCAGGACAGGGGATATTTACGAGCAGTACTTC.